One T cell receptor (beta chain) is described in this entry. Its antigen target is currently unknown. Per-base quality was not reported, and no clone a single base away is much larger than it. A MiSeq instrument was used for deep resolution sequencing, which targeted depths ranging from 1 in 1 million up to 1 in 200,000 T cells, with coverage averaging 10x for each clonotype. The immunoSEQ hsTCRB Kit was used to generate TCR beta libraries. For the original study's pipeline: Data were analyzed with ImmunoSEQ Data Assistant and ImmunoSEQ Analyzer, with V, D and J genes assigned per IMGT definitions. Clonality was computed as one minus normalized Shannon entropy of productive rearrangement frequencies, ranging from 0 to 1. Only overrepresented clonotypes making up at least 0.05% of each patient's repertoire were included in the public clonotype analysis. Repertoires from about a dozen age-matched healthy donors in immuneACCESS were used as clonality controls. TCRdb stores this immuneACCESS table with in-frame sequences only. Part of the clones is absent; in the studies checked, under half of the shortfall reflects unresolved V genes, and no reason is known for the rest. V and J calls and clone size follow that table, whereas D and trimming were derived from the DNA. The sample data list about 85,000 clones, and 79% of these were observed just once. Approximately 5.1% of the sample is held by the ten biggest clonotypes.

The data originate from a study of cytotoxic CD8 clonotypes in ibrutinib-treated CLL (dated by TCRdb to the early 2020s). With respect to the entire study: The cohort had about a dozen relapsed/refractory and some 15 treatment-naive patients; fewer than 18 were IGHV unmutated. Responses were partial in some 24 patients and complete in 2; after median approximately 69 months follow-up, about 15 stayed in remission and about twelve progressed. Samples at response were collected after a median of 12 months of treatment, with a range of about 6 to 40 months. Samples averaged 255,043 productive templates and more than 85,000 productive rearrangements. Longitudinal samples were obtainable from about 30% of the 86 participants in the trial. Cryopreserved peripheral blood mononuclear cells were obtained prior to treatment, at the time of response, and at either disease progression or sustained remission. Patients were still on ibrutinib when every remission and progressive disease sample was collected. Paper-wide results and their limitations: At ibrutinib response clonality went up, during sustained remission it held steady, and at progression it dropped back toward baseline. Sampling times were not matched between sustained-remission and progressing patients, and lymph node repertoires were not studied. Public clonotypes were rare and either contracted or stayed stable during treatment, and the rise in clonality at ibrutinib response reflected the expansion of private clonotypes. Baseline clonality was found to be higher than that of age-matched healthy donors and was strongly correlated with circulating CD8+ T-cell counts.

What this sample's time point label stands for: about eleven months on ibrutinib. For TCR beta library preparation, 1.5 to 2 micrograms of genomic DNA were extracted from the cryopreserved PBMCs. Longitudinal blood samples from CLL patients receiving ibrutinib monotherapy were subjected to high-throughput TCR beta sequencing. The patients took part in an open-label, single-center phase 2 trial of ibrutinib monotherapy. The receptor comes from a human donor with chronic lymphocytic leukemia. This specimen consisted of PBMCs, obtained after 12 months of ibrutinib treatment.

The nucleotides are TGTGCCTGGATGGGTGGCAGCGGCCAGCATTTT. It specifies CAWMGGSGQHF. Here the chain combines TRBV30 and TRBJ1-5; the D gene is not confidently resolved. The CDR3 covers 11 residues, taking in both the cysteine and the phenylalanine. This entry keeps only the CDR3 DNA: 33 bases, framed from base 1. Reading the germline V gene (reference sequence) gives CDR1 GTSNPN and CDR2 SVGIG. V is clipped by 4 bases and J by 12 bases, and the sequence between their germline boundaries is 13 bases long.